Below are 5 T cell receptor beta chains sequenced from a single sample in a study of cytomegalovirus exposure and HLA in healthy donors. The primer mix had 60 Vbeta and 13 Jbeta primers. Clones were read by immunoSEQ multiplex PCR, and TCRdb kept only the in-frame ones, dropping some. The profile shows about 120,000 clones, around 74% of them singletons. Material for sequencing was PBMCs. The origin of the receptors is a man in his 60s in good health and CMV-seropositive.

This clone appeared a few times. CDR3 region: CASSLDLRTYEQYF. Written as DNA, the CDR3 is TGCGCCAGCAGCTTGGATCTACGCACCTACGAGCAGTACTTC. V is TRBV5-1 and J is TRBJ2-7; no firm D call. This CDR3 region has 14 residues. V lost 0 bases to trimming and J lost 2 bases, with 9 bases between them. Germline V gene lookup returns CDR1 SGHRS and CDR2 YFSETQ.

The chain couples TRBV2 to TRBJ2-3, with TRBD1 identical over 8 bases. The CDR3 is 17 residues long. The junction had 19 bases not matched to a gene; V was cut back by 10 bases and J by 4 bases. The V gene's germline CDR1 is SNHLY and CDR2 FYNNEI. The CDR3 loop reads CATKGDRRSPGADTQYF. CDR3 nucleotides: TGTGCCACCAAAGGGGACAGGCGGTCCCCAGGGGCAGATACGCAGTATTTT.

CDR3 DNA sequence: TGTGCCAGTAGCCAGGGGATCTCCTACAATGAGCAGTTCTTC. Its translation is CASSQGISYNEQFF. V is TRBV19 and J is TRBJ2-1, with a tentative D call TRBD1 (6 bases). V was clipped by 6 bases and J by 0 bases, with 9 bases between them. This CDR3 is built from 14 residues. Germline V gene lookup returns CDR1 LNHDA and CDR2 SQIVND (reference sequence). The full variable domain, in which reference TRBV19 and TRBJ2-1 provide the parts outside the CDR3, is DGGITQSPKYLFRKEGQNVTLSCEQNLNHDAMYWYRQDPGQGLRLIYYSQIVNDFQKGDIAEGYSVSREKKESFPLTVTSAQKNPTAFYLCASSQGISYNEQFFGPGTRLTVL.

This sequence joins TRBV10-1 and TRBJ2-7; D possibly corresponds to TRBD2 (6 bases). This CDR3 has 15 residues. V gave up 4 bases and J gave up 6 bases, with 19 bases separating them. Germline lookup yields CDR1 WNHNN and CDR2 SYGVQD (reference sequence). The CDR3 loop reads CASSVGGMNSGEQYF. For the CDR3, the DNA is TGCGCCAGCAGTGTTGGCGGGATGAATTCGGGCGAGCAGTACTTC.

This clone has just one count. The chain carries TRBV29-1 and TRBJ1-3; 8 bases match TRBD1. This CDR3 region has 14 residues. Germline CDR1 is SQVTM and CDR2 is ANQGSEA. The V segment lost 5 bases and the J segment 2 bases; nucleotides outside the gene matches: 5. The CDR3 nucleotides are TGCAGCGTTCGCCAGGGGGCTGCTGGAAACACCATATATTTT. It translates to CSVRQGAAGNTIYF. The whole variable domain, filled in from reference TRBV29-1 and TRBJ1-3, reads SAVISQKPSRDICQRGTSLTIQCQVDSQVTMMFWYRQQPGQSLTLIATANQGSEATYESGFVIDKFPISRPNLTFSTLTVSNMSPEDSSIYLCSVRQGAAGNTIYFGEGSWLTVV.